This entry describes one TCR beta chain. It has no known antigen specificity. No much larger clone exists at a distance of one base, and base qualities are not known. This sample is drawn from a study of a mutant IDH1 vaccine in newly diagnosed glioma (dated by TCRdb to 2020 to 2023). About the full investigation: The roughly 34 treated patients were approximately 62% male and 37.5% female, with a mean age of approximately 40 years. For exploratory analyses, longitudinal TCRB deep sequencing was carried out in 25 to 30 treated patients wherever samples were available. Peripheral blood was drawn at six visits: V03 (baseline), V05, V07, V10, V12 and V13. Prior to enrollment, patients had been given standard therapy consisting of radiotherapy alone, temozolomide alone, or radiochemotherapy with temozolomide, with the combination given to most patients.

Library method: the immunoSEQ multiplex PCR assay. Following the manufacturer's protocol, the hsTCRB Kit was used to amplify rearranged TCR beta chain sequences. An Illumina MiSeq was used to sequence the TCRB libraries. Under the source paper's analysis protocol: Demultiplexing, trimming and gene mapping were performed with the kit vendor's proprietary platform. This immuneACCESS table, as held by TCRdb, lists in-frame sequences with V and J called but not all clones. Of the missing ones, under half trace to an unresolved V gene in checked studies; the others have no known cause. V, J and clone size are taken as reported in that table, and D and trimming were inferred from the DNA itself. Present in this sample are 65,000 to 70,000 clones, 86% of which were seen just once. The top ten clonotypes cover 2.9% of the sample. The time point label, as the study defines it: baseline, week 1 (first vaccination visit). The treatment or condition label, as the study defines it: pre-vaccination baseline after standard-of-care therapy. Newly diagnosed WHO grade 3 or 4 IDH1-mutant astrocytomas showing loss of nuclear ATRX were present in the donors. The samples were drawn from NOA16, a multicentre, single-arm, open-label phase I trial in Germany that tested a mutant IDH1 peptide vaccine in humans for the first time. For immunogenicity testing, the blood drawn at visit V03 was used as the baseline sample. Genomic DNA for TCRB sequencing was isolated from EDTA blood with the DNeasy Blood and Tissue Kit.

What the study reported, not specific to this receptor: The authors stated that sample limitations prevented analyses of patient blood samples from being reproduced. Changes in the top peripheral T cell clonotypes picked up by TCRB sequencing did not appear to be linked to pseudoprogression. Availability determined which PBMC samples were chosen for TCRB deep sequencing. Vaccine-induced immune responses across multiple MHC alleles were detected in 80% to 95% of patients.

V and J are truncated by 0 bases and 0 bases respectively, leaving an intervening sequence of 6 bases. The germline V gene encodes CDR1 MNHEY and CDR2 SMNVEV (reference sequence). The CDR3 spans 14 residues, from the cysteine through the phenylalanine. Kept here is only the CDR3 DNA, which spans 42 bases and is read in frame from base 1. The chain joins TRBV27 to TRBJ2-7, with the identity of the D gene unclear. This clonotype originated in a man under 40 with glioma. Material: PBMCs, obtained from a glioma patient treated with radiotherapy, temozolomide or both. CDR3 reads: CASSLSPSSYEQYF. In nucleotide form, the sequence is TGTGCCAGCAGTTTATCCCCCAGCTCCTACGAGCAGTACTTC.